This passage covers 9 T cell receptor beta chains from one sample sequenced in a study of response to subunit inactivated influenza vaccine. Each CDR3 protein gets one entry after TCRdb re-called the RT-PCR reads with MiXCR. Of 860,000 or so distinct CDR3 sequences in the sample, around 20% were seen once. Here the sequenced sample was PBMCs from blood, taken 4 to 6 days after vaccination. All receptors come from a man aged 45-60 years who received an inactivated influenza vaccine.

The DNA for the CDR3 is TGTGCCAGCAGCCAAGATATTTTAAGCCTCCCGTTGTACTTC. It encodes CASSQDILSLPLYF. This chain connects TRBV3-1 to TRBJ2-5, with unresolved D. This CDR3 comprises 14 residues. Germline lookup yields CDR1 LGHDT and CDR2 YNNKEL (reference sequence). V was cut by 0 bases and J by 13 bases, with 18 bases left in between.

In this sample, this clonotype turned up a few times. The rearrangement uses TRBV7-2 and TRBJ2-1, with D perhaps matching TRBD1 or TRBD2 (6 bases each). Trimming removed 5 bases at V and 3 bases at J, with 14 bases between. CDR1 and CDR2 (germline): SGHTA, FQGNSA. This CDR3 is built from 15 residues. The CDR3: CASSPPGAVYNEQFF. As DNA, the CDR3 is TGTGCCAGCAGCCCCCCGGGGGCCGTCTACAATGAGCAGTTCTTC.

The genes are TRBV5-1 and TRBJ2-2; 7 bases are a match to TRBD1. The CDR3 is made up of 15 amino acids. V shed 1 base and J 3 bases; nucleotides not matched to a gene: 3. Germline V CDR1 and CDR2: SGHRS, YFSETQ. This chain's CDR3 is CASSLRGPDTGELFF. Written as DNA, the CDR3 is TGCGCCAGCAGCTTGAGGGGGCCTGACACCGGGGAGCTGTTTTTT.

The gene calls are TRBV29-1 and TRBJ2-1; 9 bases are shared with TRBD2. V shed 6 bases and J 9 bases; nucleotides not matched to a gene: 15. There are 15 residues in the CDR3. Germline V gives CDR1 SQVTM, CDR2 ANQGSEA. The CDR3 spells CSVNTGTSILGEQFF. The CDR3 DNA reads as TGCAGCGTCAATACCGGGACTAGCATATTAGGTGAGCAGTTCTTC.

This clonotype was seen a few times. This chain connects TRBV12-3 or TRBV12-4 to TRBJ1-5; a weak D match, TRBD1 (5 bases). The V end was cut by 7 bases, the J end by 4 bases, with 17 bases between. The CDR3 sequence is 15 residues long. The CDR3 sequence is CASTSGTGINQPQHF. In DNA form, the CDR3 reads TGTGCCAGCACCTCCGGGACGGGGATAAATCAGCCCCAGCATTTT.

This clonotype was picked up many times. The chain joins TRBV5-1 to TRBJ2-1, with TRBD2 matching over 16 bases. Germline-derived CDR1 and CDR2 are SGHRS and YFSETQ. There are 18 residues in the CDR3. V gave up 3 bases and J gave up 7 bases; unmatched junction bases: 10. The CDR3 loop reads CASSSGTSGRGFMNEQFF. CDR3 DNA: TGCGCCAGCAGCTCCGGGACTAGCGGGAGGGGGTTTATGAATGAGCAGTTCTTC.

This clonotype turned up a few times. The V gene is TRBV12-3 or TRBV12-4, the J gene TRBJ1-2; D remains unclear. The V and J ends lost 2 bases and 8 bases respectively, with 12 bases between them. CDR3 length: 13 residues. CDR3 region: CASSLSVMGGYTF. The CDR3, as DNA: TGTGCCAGCAGTTTAAGTGTAATGGGAGGCTACACCTTC.

A remark on this clonotype: This sequence may be a read error, since a much larger clone differs from it by one base. J is TRBJ2-3 and V is TRBV28; 15 nucleotides line up with TRBD2. Looked up from germline, CDR1 is MDHEN and CDR2 is SYDVKM. The CDR3 covers 18 residues. For the CDR3, the DNA is TGTGCCAGCAGTGGGACTAGCGGGGGGCCATATCGGACAGATGCGCAGTATTTT. Its protein product is CASSGTSGGPYRTDAQYF. The full variable domain, completed using reference TRBV28 and TRBJ2-3, is DVKVTQSSRYLVKRTGEKVFLECVQDMDHENMFWYRQDPGLGLRLIYFSYDVKMKEKGDIPEGYSVSREKKERFSLILESASTNQTSMYLCASSGTSGGPYRTDAQYFGPGTRLTVL.

This chain uses TRBV27 with TRBJ1-2; D is unresolved. There are 13 residues in the CDR3. Germline V gene lookup returns CDR1 MNHEY and CDR2 SMNVEV (reference sequence). V was shortened by 5 bases and J by 8 bases, with 15 bases between the two germline ends. CDR3 DNA: TGTGCCAGCAGTCTCCCGGGTGGGCGAGGCTACACCTTC. This codes for CASSLPGGRGYTF.